These T cell receptor beta chains were read from a single sample in a study of T cell responses to AZD1222 COVID-19 vaccine. The data were produced by immunoSEQ multiplex PCR, yet TCRdb's version contains in-frame clones alone and is incomplete. Of some 120,000 clones in the sample, over 85% were seen once. Sequenced material: peripheral blood, taken on day 0 of AZD1222 vaccination. The receptors derive from an adult in good health. Each CDR3 is given with its conserved first and last residue. Fields, in order: CDR3 length, J gene, V gene, clone size, CDR3 protein. Size is stated for part of the rows, as once, few or many counts, or as a class when the clone is expanded.

CDR3 length: 14
J gene: TRBJ1-2
V gene: TRBV10-3
clone size: .
CDR3 protein: CAISEWGRDYGYTF

CDR3 length: 15
J gene: TRBJ1-4
V gene: TRBV6-5
clone size: .
CDR3 protein: CASSRETGGDEKLFF

CDR3 length: 11
J gene: TRBJ2-2
V gene: TRBV5-1
clone size: few
CDR3 protein: CASSTTGELFF

CDR3 length: 16
J gene: TRBJ2-5
V gene: TRBV6-5
clone size: .
CDR3 protein: CASSYPRGTLAETQYF

CDR3 length: 17
J gene: TRBJ2-1
V gene: TRBV19
clone size: .
CDR3 protein: CASSIDSGGPNYNEQFF

CDR3 length: 13
J gene: TRBJ1-2
V gene: TRBV6-5
clone size: .
CDR3 protein: CASSGRGSYGYTF

CDR3 length: 15
J gene: TRBJ2-3
V gene: TRBV7-8
clone size: .
CDR3 protein: CASSPSWGLTDTQYF

CDR3 length: 15
J gene: TRBJ2-5
V gene: TRBV10-2
clone size: .
CDR3 protein: CASSESIQGQETQYF

CDR3 length: 12
J gene: TRBJ2-7
V gene: TRBV20-1
clone size: .
CDR3 protein: CSASGDKSEQYF

CDR3 length: 13
J gene: TRBJ2-7
V gene: TRBV6-1
clone size: .
CDR3 protein: CASSWDTAYEQYF

CDR3 length: 13
J gene: TRBJ1-6
V gene: TRBV5-1
clone size: once
CDR3 protein: CASSLEYNSPLHF

CDR3 length: 12
J gene: TRBJ2-7
V gene: TRBV5-1
clone size: .
CDR3 protein: CASSVGAGEQYF

CDR3 length: 16
J gene: TRBJ2-3
V gene: TRBV10-3
clone size: .
CDR3 protein: CAISEAPGGARDTQYF

CDR3 length: 14
J gene: TRBJ1-1
V gene: TRBV15
clone size: .
CDR3 protein: CATSSSAGGTEAFF

CDR3 length: 13
J gene: TRBJ1-2
V gene: TRBV6-6
clone size: .
CDR3 protein: CASSPGQVYGYTF

CDR3 length: 15
J gene: TRBJ2-1
V gene: TRBV30
clone size: .
CDR3 protein: CAWSAGPGAYNEQFF

CDR3 length: 15
J gene: TRBJ1-3
V gene: TRBV7-9
clone size: .
CDR3 protein: CASSYVQGAGNTIYF

CDR3 length: 13
J gene: TRBJ2-3
V gene: TRBV28
clone size: .
CDR3 protein: CASSSASTDTQYF

CDR3 length: 17
J gene: TRBJ2-5
V gene: TRBV30
clone size: .
CDR3 protein: CAWSQSNRGRLGETQYF

CDR3 length: 17
J gene: TRBJ2-3
V gene: TRBV7-9
clone size: .
CDR3 protein: CASSSGTGDSATDTQYF

CDR3 length: 16
J gene: TRBJ1-6
V gene: TRBV27
clone size: .
CDR3 protein: CASSSQGLLSNSPLHF

CDR3 length: 14
J gene: TRBJ1-6
V gene: TRBV27
clone size: once
CDR3 protein: CASSFRGPDSPLHF

CDR3 length: 14
J gene: TRBJ1-5
V gene: TRBV5-5
clone size: few
CDR3 protein: CASSWDGGNQPQHF

CDR3 length: 13
J gene: TRBJ1-2
V gene: TRBV27
clone size: .
CDR3 protein: CASRPAGNYGYTF

CDR3 length: 15
J gene: TRBJ1-1
V gene: TRBV10-1
clone size: .
CDR3 protein: CASSEGRLRGTEAFF

CDR3 length: 13
J gene: TRBJ1-2
V gene: TRBV19
clone size: .
CDR3 protein: CASSKARVYGYTF

CDR3 length: 16
J gene: TRBJ1-5
V gene: TRBV28
clone size: .
CDR3 protein: CASSLPGVGGNQPQHF

CDR3 length: 16
J gene: TRBJ1-4
V gene: TRBV5-8
clone size: .
CDR3 protein: CASSFTGGWDNEKLFF

CDR3 length: 15
J gene: TRBJ1-2
V gene: TRBV11-2
clone size: .
CDR3 protein: CASSSASSRQNGYTF

CDR3 length: 14
J gene: TRBJ1-2
V gene: TRBV5-1
clone size: .
CDR3 protein: CASSPERANYGYTF

CDR3 length: 14
J gene: TRBJ2-7
V gene: TRBV19
clone size: .
CDR3 protein: CASSFSGTAMGQYF

CDR3 length: 14
J gene: TRBJ2-3
V gene: TRBV11-3
clone size: .
CDR3 protein: CASSPRGFTDTQYF

CDR3 length: 15
J gene: TRBJ2-2
V gene: TRBV5-1
clone size: .
CDR3 protein: CASSFGTANTGELFF

CDR3 length: 13
J gene: TRBJ1-2
V gene: TRBV19
clone size: .
CDR3 protein: CASSSTANYGYTF

CDR3 length: 12
J gene: TRBJ1-5
V gene: TRBV7-9
clone size: .
CDR3 protein: CASTSGNQPQHF

CDR3 length: 17
J gene: TRBJ2-5
V gene: TRBV18
clone size: .
CDR3 protein: CASSPARGTGVQETQYF

CDR3 length: 14
J gene: TRBJ2-3
V gene: TRBV24-1
clone size: .
CDR3 protein: CATSDTGSQRGLYF

CDR3 length: 15
J gene: TRBJ1-6
V gene: TRBV2
clone size: few
CDR3 protein: CASIATEPYNSPLHF

CDR3 length: 15
J gene: TRBJ2-7
V gene: TRBV11-2
clone size: .
CDR3 protein: CASSSHPKGTYEQYF

CDR3 length: 15
J gene: TRBJ2-6
V gene: TRBV18
clone size: .
CDR3 protein: CASSPGSSGANVLTF

CDR3 length: 11
J gene: TRBJ1-2
V gene: TRBV30
clone size: .
CDR3 protein: CAWKEVTGYTF

CDR3 length: 13
J gene: TRBJ2-1
V gene: TRBV6-4
clone size: .
CDR3 protein: CASSGTGGNEQFF

CDR3 length: 13
J gene: TRBJ1-1
V gene: TRBV6-5
clone size: few
CDR3 protein: CASRGGLNTEAFF

CDR3 length: 13
J gene: TRBJ1-5
V gene: TRBV3-1/TRBV3-2
clone size: .
CDR3 protein: CASSTYSNQPQHF

CDR3 length: 18
J gene: TRBJ2-5
V gene: TRBV6-1
clone size: .
CDR3 protein: CASSEEPAGAGEQETQYF

CDR3 length: 16
J gene: TRBJ2-6
V gene: TRBV6-1
clone size: .
CDR3 protein: CASSGGVVSGANVLTF

CDR3 length: 20
J gene: TRBJ2-2
V gene: TRBV5-1
clone size: .
CDR3 protein: CASSSGRRSRDSANTGELFF

CDR3 length: 13
J gene: TRBJ2-5
V gene: TRBV12-3/TRBV12-4
clone size: .
CDR3 protein: CASSRPEGETQYF

CDR3 length: 15
J gene: TRBJ2-3
V gene: TRBV29-1
clone size: .
CDR3 protein: CSVVPASWDTDTQYF

CDR3 length: 16
J gene: TRBJ2-7
V gene: TRBV21-1
clone size: .
CDR3 protein: CASTAQGGAVAYEQYF